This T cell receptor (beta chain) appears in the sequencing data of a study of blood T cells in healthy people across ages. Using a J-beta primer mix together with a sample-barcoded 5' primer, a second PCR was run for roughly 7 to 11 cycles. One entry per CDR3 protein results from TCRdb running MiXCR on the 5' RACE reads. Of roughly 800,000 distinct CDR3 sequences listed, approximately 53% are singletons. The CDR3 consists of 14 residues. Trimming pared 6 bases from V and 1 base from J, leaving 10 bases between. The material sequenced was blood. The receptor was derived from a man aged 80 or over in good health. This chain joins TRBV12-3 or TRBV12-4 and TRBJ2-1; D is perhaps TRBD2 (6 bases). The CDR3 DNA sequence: TGTGCCAGCAGCTACGGGACTTCCTACAATGAGCAGTTCTTC. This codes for CASSYGTSYNEQFF.